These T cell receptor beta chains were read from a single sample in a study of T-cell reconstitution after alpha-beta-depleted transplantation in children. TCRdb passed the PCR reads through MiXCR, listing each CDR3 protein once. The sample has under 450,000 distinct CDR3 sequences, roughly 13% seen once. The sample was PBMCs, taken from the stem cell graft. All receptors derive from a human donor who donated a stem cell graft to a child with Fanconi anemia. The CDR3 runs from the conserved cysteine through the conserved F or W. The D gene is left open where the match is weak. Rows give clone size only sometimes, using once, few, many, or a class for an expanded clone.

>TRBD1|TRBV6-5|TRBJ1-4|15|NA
CASSRRGREYEKLFF
TGTGCCAGCAGTAGAAGGGGGCGCGAGTATGAAAAACTGTTTTTT
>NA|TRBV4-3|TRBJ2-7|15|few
CASSHLAQGLYEQYF
TGCGCCAGCAGCCACCTAGCACAGGGCTTATACGAGCAGTACTTC
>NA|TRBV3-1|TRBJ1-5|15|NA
CASSQDSGVGQPQHF
TGTGCCAGCAGCCAAGATAGCGGGGTAGGACAGCCCCAGCATTTT
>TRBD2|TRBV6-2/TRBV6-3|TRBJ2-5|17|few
CASSYGASGSSGETQYF
TGTGCCAGCAGTTACGGGGCTAGCGGATCTTCCGGGGAGACCCAGTACTTC
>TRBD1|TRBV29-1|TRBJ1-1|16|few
CSIRKTPGQGLTEAFF
TGCAGCATACGAAAGACGCCGGGACAGGGATTGACTGAAGCTTTCTTT
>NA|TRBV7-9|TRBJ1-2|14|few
CASTHGGENYGYTF
TGTGCCAGCACCCACGGGGGCGAGAACTATGGCTACACCTTC
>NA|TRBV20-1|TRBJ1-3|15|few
CSARTPPGQGNTIYF
TGCAGTGCTAGAACCCCCCCCGGCCAGGGAAACACCATATATTTT
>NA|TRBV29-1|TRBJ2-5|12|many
CSVAQGQETQYF
TGCAGCGTTGCCCAGGGCCAAGAGACCCAGTACTTC
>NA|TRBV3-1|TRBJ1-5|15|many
CASSQESGRNQPQHF
TGTGCCAGCAGCCAAGAATCGGGCAGAAATCAGCCCCAGCATTTT
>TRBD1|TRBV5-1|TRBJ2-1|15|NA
CASSLEGTGYNEQFF
TGCGCCAGCAGCTTGGAGGGGACAGGTTACAATGAGCAGTTCTTC
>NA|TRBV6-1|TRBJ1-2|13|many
CASSLIANYGYTF
TGTGCCAGCAGCCTCATCGCTAACTATGGCTACACCTTC
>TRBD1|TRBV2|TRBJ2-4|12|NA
CATTGQSGIQYF
TGTGCCACGACGGGACAGTCCGGCATTCAGTACTTC
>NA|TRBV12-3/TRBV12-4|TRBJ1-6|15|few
CASSPISSYNSPLHF
TGTGCCAGCAGCCCTATTAGCTCCTATAATTCACCCCTCCACTTT
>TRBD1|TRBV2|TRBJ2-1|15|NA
CASRLTGATYNEQFF
TGTGCCAGCAGATTGACAGGGGCTACATACAATGAGCAGTTCTTC
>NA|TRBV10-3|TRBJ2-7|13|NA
CATLEPPGNEQYF
TGTGCCACCCTGGAGCCCCCGGGCAACGAGCAGTACTTC